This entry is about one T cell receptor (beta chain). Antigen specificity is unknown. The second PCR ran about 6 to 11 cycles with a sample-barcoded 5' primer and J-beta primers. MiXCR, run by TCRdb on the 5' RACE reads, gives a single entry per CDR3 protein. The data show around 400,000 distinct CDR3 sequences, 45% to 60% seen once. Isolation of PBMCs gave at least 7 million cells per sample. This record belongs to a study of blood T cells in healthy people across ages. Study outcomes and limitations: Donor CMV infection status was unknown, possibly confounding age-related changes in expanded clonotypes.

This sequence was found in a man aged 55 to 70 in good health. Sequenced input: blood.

CDR3 DNA: TGCAGTGCGAGAATTTACAATCAGCCCCAGCATTTT. Translating it yields CSARIYNQPQHF. The chain recombines TRBV20-1 with TRBJ1-5; no clear D. CDR1 and CDR2 (germline): DFQATT, SNEGSKA (reference sequence). V was shortened by 6 bases and J by 3 bases, with 9 bases between the two germline ends. This CDR3 spans 12 amino acids.